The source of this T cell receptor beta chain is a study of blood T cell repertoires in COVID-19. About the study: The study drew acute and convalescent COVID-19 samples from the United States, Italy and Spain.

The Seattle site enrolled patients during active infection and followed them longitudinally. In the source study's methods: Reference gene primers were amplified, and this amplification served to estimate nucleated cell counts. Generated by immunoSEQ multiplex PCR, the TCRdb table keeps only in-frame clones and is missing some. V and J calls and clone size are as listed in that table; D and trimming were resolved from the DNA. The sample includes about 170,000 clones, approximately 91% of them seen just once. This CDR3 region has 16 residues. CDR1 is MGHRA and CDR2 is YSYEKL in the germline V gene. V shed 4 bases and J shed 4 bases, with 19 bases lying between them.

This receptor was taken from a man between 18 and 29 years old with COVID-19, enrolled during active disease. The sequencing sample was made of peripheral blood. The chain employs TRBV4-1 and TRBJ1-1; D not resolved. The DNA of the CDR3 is TGCGCCAGCAGCCTCTTCCCCGGCGGAGGAATCACTGAAGCTTTCTTT. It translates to CASSLFPGGGITEAFF.